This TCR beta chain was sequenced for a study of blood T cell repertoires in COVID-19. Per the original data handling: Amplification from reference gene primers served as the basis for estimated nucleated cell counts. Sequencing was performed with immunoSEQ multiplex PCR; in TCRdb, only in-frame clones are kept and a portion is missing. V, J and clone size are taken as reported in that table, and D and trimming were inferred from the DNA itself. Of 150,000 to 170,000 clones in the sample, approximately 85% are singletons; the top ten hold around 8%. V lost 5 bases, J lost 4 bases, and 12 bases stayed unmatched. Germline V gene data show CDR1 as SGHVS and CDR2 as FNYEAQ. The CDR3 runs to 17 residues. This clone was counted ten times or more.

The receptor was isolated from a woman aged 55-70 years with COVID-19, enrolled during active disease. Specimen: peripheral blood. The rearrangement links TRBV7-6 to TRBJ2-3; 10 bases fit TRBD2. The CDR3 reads CASSPDAASGGADTQYF. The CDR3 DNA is TGTGCCAGCAGCCCCGACGCGGCTAGCGGGGGAGCAGATACGCAGTATTTT.